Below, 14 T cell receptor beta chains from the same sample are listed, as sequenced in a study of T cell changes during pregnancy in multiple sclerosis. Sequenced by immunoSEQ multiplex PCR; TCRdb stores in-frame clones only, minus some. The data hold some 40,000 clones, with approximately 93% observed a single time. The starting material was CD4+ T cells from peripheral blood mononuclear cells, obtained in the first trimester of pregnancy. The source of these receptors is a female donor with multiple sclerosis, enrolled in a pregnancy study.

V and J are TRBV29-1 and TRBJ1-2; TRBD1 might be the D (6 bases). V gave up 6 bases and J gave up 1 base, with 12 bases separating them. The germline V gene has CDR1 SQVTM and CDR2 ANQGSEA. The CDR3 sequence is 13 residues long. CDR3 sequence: CSVLGAGNYGYTF. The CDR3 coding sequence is TGCAGCGTCCTGGGGGCGGGTAACTATGGCTACACCTTC.

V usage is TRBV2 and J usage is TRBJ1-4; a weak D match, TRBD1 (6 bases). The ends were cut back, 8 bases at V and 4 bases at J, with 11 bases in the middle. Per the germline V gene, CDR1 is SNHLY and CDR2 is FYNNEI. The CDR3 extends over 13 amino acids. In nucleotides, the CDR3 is TGTGCCAGCGGCGCCAGGGGTAATGAAAAACTGTTTTTT. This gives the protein CASGARGNEKLFF.

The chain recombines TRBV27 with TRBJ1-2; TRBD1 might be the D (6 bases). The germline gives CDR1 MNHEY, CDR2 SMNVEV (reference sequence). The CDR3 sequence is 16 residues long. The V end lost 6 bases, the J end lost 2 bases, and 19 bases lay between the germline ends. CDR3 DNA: TGTGCCAGCAGCTACAGGTTCCTCAGGGGAAACTATGGCTACACCTTC. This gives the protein CASSYRFLRGNYGYTF.

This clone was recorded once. The DNA of the CDR3 is TGTGCCAGCAGTGTATTTACTAGCGGGGGGGCGAACACCGGGGAGCTGTTTTTT. Its protein is CASSVFTSGGANTGELFF. The chain is built from TRBV6-1 and TRBJ2-2; 13 nucleotides match TRBD2. The CDR3 totals 18 residues. The junction had 5 bases not matched to a gene; V was cut back by 4 bases and J by 0 bases. Germline CDR1 reads MNHNS; CDR2 reads SASEGT.

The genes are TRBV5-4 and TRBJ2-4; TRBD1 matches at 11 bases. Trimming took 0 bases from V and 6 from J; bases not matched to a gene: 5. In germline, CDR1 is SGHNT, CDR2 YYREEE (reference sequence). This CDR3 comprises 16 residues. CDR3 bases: TGTGCCAGCAGCTTGGAGGCGGGACAGGGGGGAAACATTCAGTACTTC. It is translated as CASSLEAGQGGNIQYF.

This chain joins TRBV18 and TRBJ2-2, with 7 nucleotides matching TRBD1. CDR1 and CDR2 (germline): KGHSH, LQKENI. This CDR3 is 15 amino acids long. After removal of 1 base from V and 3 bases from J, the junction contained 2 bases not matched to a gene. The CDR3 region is CASSPRTGYTGELFF. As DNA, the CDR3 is TGTGCCAGCTCACCACGGACAGGATACACCGGGGAGCTGTTTTTT.

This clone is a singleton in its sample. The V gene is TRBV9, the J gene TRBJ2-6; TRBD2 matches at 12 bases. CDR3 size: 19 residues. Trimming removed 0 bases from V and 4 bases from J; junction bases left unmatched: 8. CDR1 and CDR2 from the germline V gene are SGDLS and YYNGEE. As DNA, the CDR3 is TGTGCCAGCAGCGTAGGGCTAGCGGGAGGGCCCTCAGGGGCCAACGTCCTGACTTTC. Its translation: CASSVGLAGGPSGANVLTF.

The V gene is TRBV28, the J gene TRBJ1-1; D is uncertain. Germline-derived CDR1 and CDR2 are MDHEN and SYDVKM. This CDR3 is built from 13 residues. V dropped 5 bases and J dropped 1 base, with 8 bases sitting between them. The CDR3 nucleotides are TGTGCCAGCAGTCTCCCAGGGAACACTGAAGCTTTCTTT. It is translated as CASSLPGNTEAFF.

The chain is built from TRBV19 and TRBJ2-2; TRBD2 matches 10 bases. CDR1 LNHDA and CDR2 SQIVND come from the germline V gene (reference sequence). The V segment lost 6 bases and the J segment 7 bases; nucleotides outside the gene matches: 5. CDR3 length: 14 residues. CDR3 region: CASSTLAGFGELFF. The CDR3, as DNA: TGTGCCAGTAGCACACTAGCGGGGTTCGGGGAGCTGTTTTTT.

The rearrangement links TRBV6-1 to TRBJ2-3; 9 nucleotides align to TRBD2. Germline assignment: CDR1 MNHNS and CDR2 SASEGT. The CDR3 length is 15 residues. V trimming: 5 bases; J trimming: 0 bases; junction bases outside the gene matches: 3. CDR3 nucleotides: TGTGCCAGCAGTTTTACTAGCGGGAGCACAGATACGCAGTATTTT. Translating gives CASSFTSGSTDTQYF.

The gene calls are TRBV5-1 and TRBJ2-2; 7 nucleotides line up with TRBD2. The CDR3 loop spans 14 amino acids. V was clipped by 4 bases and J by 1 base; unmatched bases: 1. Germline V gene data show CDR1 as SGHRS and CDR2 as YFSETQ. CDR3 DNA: TGCGCCAGCAGCCCGGGGGGGAACACCGGGGAGCTGTTTTTT. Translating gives CASSPGGNTGELFF.

CDR3 in amino acids: CASSLELAGALQETQYF. The DNA for the CDR3 is TGTGCCAGCAGCTTAGAACTAGCGGGAGCCCTCCAAGAGACCCAGTACTTC. J is TRBJ2-5 and V is TRBV7-2; 11 bases are shared with TRBD2. This CDR3 region has 17 residues. V lost 1 base to trimming and J lost 1 base; unmatched junction nucleotides: 5. Looked up from germline, CDR1 is SGHTA and CDR2 is FQGNSA.

DNA for the CDR3: TGTGCCAGCAGACCACAGGTGAACACCGGGGAGCTGTTTTTT. Encoded protein: CASRPQVNTGELFF. This sequence joins TRBV25-1 and TRBJ2-2; D is possibly TRBD1 (5 bases). The CDR3 has 14 residues. Between the trimmed V and J ends, which lost 6 bases and 1 base, there was a span of 9 bases. The germline gives CDR1 MGHDK, CDR2 SYGVNS. Combining the CDR3 with reference TRBV25-1 and TRBJ2-2 gives the whole variable domain EADIYQTPRYLVIGTGKKITLECSQTMGHDKMYWYQQDPGMELHLIHYSYGVNSTEKGDLSSESTVSRIRTEHFPLTLESARPSHTSQYLCASRPQVNTGELFFGEGSRLTVL.

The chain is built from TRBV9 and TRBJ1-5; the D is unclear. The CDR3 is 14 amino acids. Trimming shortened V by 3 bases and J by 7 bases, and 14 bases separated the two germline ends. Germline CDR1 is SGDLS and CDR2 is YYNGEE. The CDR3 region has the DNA TGTGCCAGCAGCGCCGGGGAGGGAAGGCAGCCCCAGCATTTT. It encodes CASSAGEGRQPQHF.